In its sample, the clone carrying this T cell receptor (beta chain) was seen a few times. V dropped 1 base and J dropped 5; count of bases not matched to a gene: 7. Germline V lookup: CDR1 SGHDN, CDR2 FVKESK. The CDR3 is made up of 16 amino acids. The source of the sample is a study of blood T cell repertoires in COVID-19. On the study more broadly: Samples came from the United States, Italy and Spain, spanning acute and convalescent COVID-19. PBMCs, B-cell-depleted T cells, or T cells were the source of the cDNA or gDNA that made up the material.

In the study's own analysis: Cell counts per sample came from amplifying reference gene primers. Sequencing used immunoSEQ multiplex PCR; TCRdb keeps in-frame clones, though not all of them. That table is the source of V, J and clone size, and D and trimming were worked out from the DNA. Of roughly 40,000 clones in the sample, about 90% were seen once. Sequenced sample: peripheral blood. The origin of this receptor is a man in his 70s with acute or convalescent COVID-19. The chain is built from TRBV14 and TRBJ2-7; 11 nucleotides line up with TRBD2. CDR3 sequence (DNA): TGTGCCAGCAGCCAAGTAGCGGGAGGGCTCCGGGACGAGCAGTACTTC. Protein product: CASSQVAGGLRDEQYF. Together with reference TRBV14 and TRBJ2-7, the CDR3 gives the full variable domain: EAGVTQFPSHSVIEKGQTVTLRCDPISGHDNLYWYRRVMGKEIKFLLHFVKESKQDESGMPNNRFLAERTGGTYSTLKVQPAELEDSGVYFCASSQVAGGLRDEQYFGPGTRLTVT.